What follows are 13 T cell receptor beta chains derived from one specimen sequenced in a study of blood T cell repertoires in COVID-19 (dated by TCRdb to the early 2020s). Receptor libraries were prepared by the immunoSEQ multiplex PCR assay. Sourced from immuneACCESS, this table was stored by TCRdb with only in-frame sequences that have V and J called. A share of the clones is absent; for the studies checked, an unresolved V gene accounts for under half, and the remainder has no known explanation. In this sample the table shows about 100,000 clones, about 87% of which occur a single time. The ten largest make up 11% of the sample. Sequences were obtained from peripheral blood. These receptors were taken from a woman younger than 45 with acute or convalescent COVID-19.

This clone came up once. The chain is built from TRBV2 and TRBJ1-4; D is ambiguous. The CDR3 covers 12 residues. V was trimmed by 8 bases and J by 9 bases, leaving 13 bases between them. Germline assignment: CDR1 SNHLY and CDR2 FYNNEI. CDR3 loop: CASGLTGKKLFF. CDR3 DNA: TGTGCCAGCGGCCTAACCGGGAAAAAACTGTTTTTT.

The chain uses TRBV19 and TRBJ1-3, with no clear D. From germline, CDR1 is LNHDA and CDR2 SQIVND (reference sequence). The germline V and J ends were trimmed by 7 bases and 2 bases, with 6 bases remaining between them. The CDR3 extends over 12 amino acids. The DNA for the CDR3 is TGTGCCAGTATATCGGCTGGAAACACCATATATTTT. The encoded protein is CASISAGNTIYF.

The V and J genes are TRBV7-6 and TRBJ2-1; TRBD1 is a possible D gene (5 bases). Germline loops: CDR1 SGHVS, CDR2 FNYEAQ. V lost 7 bases and J 0 bases, leaving 13 bases between the germline ends. This CDR3 has 15 residues. CDR3 coding DNA: TGTGCCAGCACCCTACAGGTTAGCTCCTACAATGAGCAGTTCTTC. Translation: CASTLQVSSYNEQFF.

In this sample, this clone turned up a few times. The genes are TRBV7-3 and TRBJ1-2, with unresolved D. V was cut by 6 bases and J by 2 bases, with 10 bases left in between. CDR1 and CDR2 (germline): SGHTA, FQGTGA. The CDR3 is 13 amino acids. This CDR3 reads CASSPEANYGYTF. Written as DNA, the CDR3 is TGTGCCAGCAGTCCGGAGGCCAACTATGGCTACACCTTC.

V usage is TRBV28 and J usage is TRBJ2-1; 8 bases agree with TRBD1. Per germline, CDR1 MDHEN and CDR2 SYDVKM. V was pared by 5 bases and J by 8 bases, with 11 bases of the junction left unmatched. The CDR3 runs 15 residues. The CDR3 nucleotides read TGTGCCAGCAGTCGGACAGGGACGATTTGGTATGAGCAGTTCTTC. It codes for CASSRTGTIWYEQFF.

This clone is a singleton in its sample. This chain joins TRBV9 and TRBJ1-1; D remains unclear. V lost 1 base to trimming and J lost 4 bases, with 11 bases between them. The V gene's germline CDR1 is SGDLS and CDR2 YYNGEE. The CDR3 runs to 14 residues. The CDR3: CASSVKSEGTEAFF. CDR3 coding DNA: TGTGCCAGCAGCGTAAAGTCGGAGGGCACTGAAGCTTTCTTT.

This chain connects TRBV4-1 to TRBJ1-5; 7 nucleotides match TRBD1. The CDR3 sequence is 15 residues long. Germline trimming cut 0 bases from V and 6 bases from J; bases unmatched to any gene: 5. Germline-derived CDR1 and CDR2 are MGHRA and YSYEKL. As DNA, the CDR3 is TGCGCCAGCAGCCAAGAATCGACAGGGCTTCAGCCCCAGCATTTT. It specifies CASSQESTGLQPQHF.

Comment on this clone: Other DNA sequences in this sample translate to the same CDR3. The rearrangement joins TRBV28 to TRBJ2-7, with 11 nucleotides matching TRBD2. V shed 5 bases, J shed 4 bases, and the junction held 7 bases outside the gene matches. The CDR3 loop spans 15 amino acids. From germline, CDR1 is MDHEN and CDR2 SYDVKM. For the CDR3, the DNA is TGTGCCAGCAGTCTATTAGCGGGGGGGAATTACGAGCAGTACTTC. It specifies CASSLLAGGNYEQYF.

The gene calls are TRBV19 and TRBJ2-2; the match to TRBD1 covers 8 bases. The CDR3 contains 16 residues. V was pared by 5 bases and J by 3 bases, with 8 bases of the junction left unmatched. CDR1 and CDR2 (germline): LNHDA, SQIVND (reference sequence). CDR3 protein: CASSPQDRDYTGELFF. CDR3 DNA: TGTGCCAGTAGTCCCCAGGACAGGGATTACACCGGGGAGCTGTTTTTT.

This clone showed up just a few times. J is TRBJ1-1 and V is TRBV15; 7 bases are shared with TRBD1. Germline V CDR1 and CDR2: LNHNV, YYDKDF (reference sequence). After removal of 8 bases from V and 0 bases from J, the junction contained 3 bases not matched to a gene. The CDR3 has 13 amino acids. CDR3 DNA sequence: TGTGCCACCTCGGGACAGTTGAACACTGAAGCTTTCTTT. This translates into CATSGQLNTEAFF.

This rearrangement joins TRBV28 to TRBJ1-2; TRBD1 is a possible D gene (6 bases). V shed 8 bases and J shed 10 bases, with 20 bases lying between them. Looked up from germline, CDR1 is MDHEN and CDR2 is SYDVKM. CDR3 length: 13 amino acids. CDR3 nucleotides: TGTGCCAGCCTAGGCGGGGGCGGTGGGGTCTACACCTTC. Amino acid sequence: CASLGGGGGVYTF.

The rearrangement links TRBV5-1 to TRBJ2-7; 8 bases fit TRBD1. The germline gives CDR1 SGHRS, CDR2 YFSETQ. Trimming removed 2 bases from V and 3 bases from J; junction bases left unmatched: 4. The CDR3 consists of 14 residues. The CDR3, as DNA: TGCGCCAGCAGCTTCGCCGGGACAGGCTACGAGCAGTACTTC. Protein product: CASSFAGTGYEQYF.

CDR3 loop: CASSPLGSSYNEQFF. The DNA of the CDR3 is TGTGCCAGCAGCCCGCTGGGGAGCTCCTACAATGAGCAGTTCTTC. The V gene is TRBV7-2, the J gene TRBJ2-1, with D perhaps TRBD2 (5 bases). This CDR3 spans 15 amino acids. Trimming took off 5 bases at V and 0 bases at J, with 11 bases between the two ends. Germline CDR1 is SGHTA and CDR2 is FQGNSA.